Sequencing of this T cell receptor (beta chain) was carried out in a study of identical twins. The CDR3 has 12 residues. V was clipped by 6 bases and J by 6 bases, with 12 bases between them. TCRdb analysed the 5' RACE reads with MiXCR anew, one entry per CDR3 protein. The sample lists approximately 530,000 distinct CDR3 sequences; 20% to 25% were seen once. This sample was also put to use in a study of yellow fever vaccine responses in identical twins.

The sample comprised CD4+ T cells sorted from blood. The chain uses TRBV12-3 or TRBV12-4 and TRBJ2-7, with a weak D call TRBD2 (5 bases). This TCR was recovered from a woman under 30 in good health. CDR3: CASRSGLGEQYF. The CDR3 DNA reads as TGTGCCAGCAGGAGTGGACTTGGCGAGCAGTACTTC.